The subject of this entry is one T cell receptor beta chain. Its target is unknown. V lost 8 bases to trimming and J lost 0 bases, with 11 bases between them. The CDR3 runs to 13 residues. Germline V gene data show CDR1 as MDHEN and CDR2 as SYDVKM. This sample is drawn from a study of beta chain features in type 1 diabetes. TCRB transcripts that were expressed got sequenced, as all of the isolated RNA had been reverse transcribed. Some clones are missing from TCRdb's copy, which holds only in-frame ones; the method was immunoSEQ multiplex PCR. This sample has around 140,000 clones, with around 9% found just once. Study-level findings and limits: For patients and controls alike, PCR might favor shorter templates to the same degree. Moderate but significant shortening of TCRB CDR3s was recorded in all four CD4+ subsets from Type 1 diabetes patients.

The chain links TRBV28 to TRBJ2-7; no firm D call. The source is a young man with type 1 diabetes. The sample consisted of central memory CD4+ T cells from blood. The CDR3, as DNA: TGTGCCAGCGTCGCACAAAGCTCCTACGAGCAGTACTTC. It is translated as CASVAQSSYEQYF. The whole variable domain, remainder taken from reference TRBV28 and TRBJ2-7, is DVKVTQSSRYLVKRTGEKVFLECVQDMDHENMFWYRQDPGLGLRLIYFSYDVKMKEKGDIPEGYSVSREKKERFSLILESASTNQTSMYLCASVAQSSYEQYFGPGTRLTVT.